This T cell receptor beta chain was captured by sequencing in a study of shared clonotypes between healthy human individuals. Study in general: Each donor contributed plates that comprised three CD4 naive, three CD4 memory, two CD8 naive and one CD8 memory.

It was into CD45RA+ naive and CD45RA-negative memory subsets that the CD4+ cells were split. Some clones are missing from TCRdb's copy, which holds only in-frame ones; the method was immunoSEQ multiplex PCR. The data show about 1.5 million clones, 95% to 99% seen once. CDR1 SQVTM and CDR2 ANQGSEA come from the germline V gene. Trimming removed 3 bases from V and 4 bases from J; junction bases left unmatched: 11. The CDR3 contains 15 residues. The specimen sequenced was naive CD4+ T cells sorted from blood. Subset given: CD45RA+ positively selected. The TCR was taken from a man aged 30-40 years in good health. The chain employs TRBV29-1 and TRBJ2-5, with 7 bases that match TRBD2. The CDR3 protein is CSVDSRELFLETQYF. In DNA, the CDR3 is TGCAGCGTTGATTCGCGGGAGCTATTCCTAGAGACCCAGTACTTC. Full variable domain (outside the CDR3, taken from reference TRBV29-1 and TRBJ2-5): SAVISQKPSRDICQRGTSLTIQCQVDSQVTMMFWYRQQPGQSLTLIATANQGSEATYESGFVIDKFPISRPNLTFSTLTVSNMSPEDSSIYLCSVDSRELFLETQYFGPGTRLLVL.